This T cell receptor beta chain was captured by sequencing in a study of control samples from healthy donors and cancer patients. This clone was detected only once. Losses at the gene ends were 6 bases for V and 4 bases for J; bases not matched to a gene: 7. CDR1 and CDR2 from the germline V gene are MNHEY and SVGAGI. There are 14 residues in the CDR3. The data were produced by immunoSEQ multiplex PCR, yet TCRdb's version contains in-frame clones alone and is incomplete. Among under 150,000 clones listed, less than 90% were seen once. The sample comprised blood. V is TRBV6-5 and J is TRBJ2-5, with TRBD2 matching 8 bases. This clonotype originated in a woman in her twenties or thirties in good health. CDR3 in DNA: TGTGCCAGCAGACCCGGACTAGCAACAGAGACCCAGTACTTC. Translation gives CASRPGLATETQYF.